The source of this T cell receptor beta chain is a study of radiation and T cells in renal cell carcinoma. Indicated treatment: treatment-naive control, cytoreductive nephrectomy. Using immunoSEQ multiplex PCR, the repertoire was profiled, and TCRdb retains in-frame clones only, with some absent. The sample holds approximately 8,400 clones, approximately 58% seen once. Looked up from germline, CDR1 is LNHDA and CDR2 is SQIVND (reference sequence). The length of the CDR3 is 13 residues. The V and J ends lost 1 base and 7 bases respectively, with 10 bases between them. The sequence derives from a man in his sixties with renal cell carcinoma. Sequenced material: tumor tissue, taken from a patient whose treatment was nephrectomy without radiotherapy. V gene TRBV19 combines with J gene TRBJ2-5; maybe TRBD2 (5 bases). The CDR3 coding sequence is TGTGCCAGTAGTATAGGTAGCGAGGCGACCCAGTACTTC. Translated: CASSIGSEATQYF.